Each of the 21 T cell receptor beta chains below was sequenced from the same sample in a study of T cell responses to AZD1222 COVID-19 vaccine. Clones were read by immunoSEQ multiplex PCR, and TCRdb kept only the in-frame ones, dropping some. Counted here are more than 100,000 clones, more than 85% occurring once; the ten biggest clones make up 1.5% to 2%. Sequences were derived from peripheral blood, sampled 28 days after the second AZD1222 dose. Receptors were obtained from an adult who received the AZD1222 COVID-19 vaccine.

The V and J genes are TRBV6-5 and TRBJ1-1, with D unclear. CDR1 and CDR2 from the germline V gene are MNHEY and SVGAGI. The CDR3 is made up of 13 amino acids. V shed 6 bases and J shed 1 base, with 9 bases lying between them. The chain's CDR3 is CASRLQQNTEAFF. DNA of the CDR3: TGTGCCAGCAGGCTACAGCAGAACACTGAAGCTTTCTTT.

V is TRBV30 and J is TRBJ1-1, with 11 positions matching TRBD1. This CDR3 has 13 residues. Germline lookup yields CDR1 GTSNPN and CDR2 SVGIG (reference sequence). V shed 2 bases, J shed 9 bases, and the junction held 5 bases outside the gene matches. DNA for the CDR3: TGTGCCTGGAGTCTCGGACAGGGGGCGAAAGCTTTCTTT. Translation gives CAWSLGQGAKAFF.

The chain has TRBV12-3 or TRBV12-4 and TRBJ1-1; a weak D match, TRBD1 (5 bases). CDR3 length equals 13 residues. Trimming removed 5 bases at V and 4 bases at J, with 11 bases between. The CDR3 region is CASSMGGGTEAFF. In DNA, the CDR3 is TGTGCCAGCAGTATGGGGGGGGGCACTGAAGCTTTCTTT.

Here the CDR3 reads CASSSPRDRNTGELFF. The CDR3 bases are TGTGCCAGCTCATCCCCCCGGGACAGGAACACCGGGGAGCTGTTTTTT. V usage is TRBV18 and J usage is TRBJ2-2; the match to TRBD1 covers 7 bases. V shed 5 bases, J shed 1 base, and the junction held 7 bases outside the gene matches. The germline V gene encodes CDR1 KGHSH and CDR2 LQKENI. The CDR3 has 16 amino acids.

The chain combines TRBV5-1 with TRBJ1-3; D possibly corresponds to TRBD1 (6 bases). Trimming cost V 1 base and J 3 bases, with 11 bases left between them. The CDR3 length is 15 residues. Germline CDR1 is SGHRS and CDR2 is YFSETQ. DNA of the CDR3: TGCGCCAGCAGCTTGCAGGGGCTCTATGGAAACACCATATATTTT. This sequence encodes CASSLQGLYGNTIYF.

The rearrangement links TRBV2 to TRBJ1-5; maybe TRBD1 (6 bases). CDR3 size: 14 residues. In germline, CDR1 is SNHLY, CDR2 FYNNEI. Trimming took 10 bases from V and 6 from J, leaving 19 bases between them. The CDR3 reads CAISKQGRGQPQHF. In DNA form, the CDR3 reads TGTGCCATCTCGAAACAGGGTCGGGGTCAGCCCCAGCATTTT.

This clone was seen a few times. The CDR3 protein is CASSLGLAAGELFF. The CDR3 bases are TGTGCCAGCAGCTTGGGACTAGCGGCCGGGGAGCTGTTTTTT. This rearrangement joins TRBV5-6 to TRBJ2-2, with 9 bases lining up with TRBD2. Germline trimming cut 0 bases from V and 6 bases from J; bases unmatched to any gene: 0. CDR1 SGHDT and CDR2 YYEEEE come from the germline V gene. The CDR3 loop spans 14 amino acids.

The rearrangement uses TRBV6-6 and TRBJ1-1; possible D gene TRBD1, 6 bases. There are 20 residues in the CDR3. V was cut by 5 bases and J by 0 bases, with 28 bases left in between. The V gene's germline CDR1 is MNHNY and CDR2 SVGAGI (reference sequence). The CDR3, as DNA: TGTGCCAGCAGTCCCGACATAAATAGACCGGGACACTTATTGAACACTGAAGCTTTCTTT. It is translated as CASSPDINRPGHLLNTEAFF.

The chain recombines TRBV29-1 with TRBJ2-1, with 10 nucleotides matching TRBD2. Losses at the gene ends were 2 bases for V and 9 bases for J; bases not matched to a gene: 1. The germline gives CDR1 SQVTM, CDR2 ANQGSEA. This CDR3 comprises 12 residues. This CDR3 is CSVELAGVEQFF. CDR3 in DNA: TGCAGCGTTGAACTAGCGGGGGTTGAGCAGTTCTTC.

This chain links TRBV7-2 with TRBJ1-1; the D gene is possibly TRBD1 (5 bases). The CDR3 spans 13 residues. Trimming left V 5 bases short and J 2 bases short, with 9 bases between. From germline, CDR1 is SGHTA and CDR2 FQGNSA. The CDR3, as DNA: TGTGCCAGCAGCCCCGGGACTAACACTGAAGCTTTCTTT. Its protein is CASSPGTNTEAFF.

This chain uses TRBV7-2 with TRBJ2-5; 8 nucleotides agree with TRBD2. Trimming cost V 5 bases and J 9 bases; bases outside gene matches: 11. Germline CDR1 SGHTA, CDR2 FQGNSA. This CDR3 has 14 residues. The CDR3 nucleotides read TGTGCCAGCAGCGCAGGCGGGGGGATGGTAGCCCAGTACTTC. Its protein product is CASSAGGGMVAQYF.

This clone was picked up one time. The chain has TRBV7-2 and TRBJ2-5; no definite D call. V lost 5 bases and J 5 bases, leaving 15 bases between the germline ends. The CDR3 extends over 14 amino acids. CDR1 SGHTA and CDR2 FQGNSA come from the germline V gene. DNA for the CDR3: TGTGCCAGCAGCCCCCTGGGCCCCGGGGAGACCCAGTACTTC. It specifies CASSPLGPGETQYF. Full variable domain (remainder filled in from reference TRBV7-2 and TRBJ2-5): GAGVSQSPSNKVTEKGKDVELRCDPISGHTALYWYRQSLGQGLEFLIYFQGNSAPDKSGLPSDRFSAERTGGSVSTLTIQRTQQEDSAVYLCASSPLGPGETQYFGPGTRLLVL.

The J gene is TRBJ1-1, the V gene TRBV7-9; tentative D call: TRBD1 (5 bases). This CDR3 has 13 residues. CDR1 and CDR2 (germline): SEHNR, FQNEAQ (reference sequence). V lost 3 bases, J lost 7 bases, and 12 bases lay in between. The CDR3 nucleotides read TGTGCCAGCAGCTTGGGGCAGAGGGGTGAAGCTTTCTTT. This encodes CASSLGQRGEAFF.

V usage is TRBV30 and J usage is TRBJ2-3; 9 bases match TRBD2. This CDR3 spans 16 amino acids. With 0 bases clipped from V and 2 bases from J, the junction kept 6 bases outside the gene matches. Germline values: CDR1 GTSNPN, CDR2 SVGIG (reference sequence). The CDR3 sequence is CAWSVQAGGFTDTQYF. In DNA form, the CDR3 reads TGTGCCTGGAGTGTACAAGCGGGGGGCTTCACAGATACGCAGTATTTT.

This chain links TRBV19 with TRBJ1-5, with D hard to call. The germline V gene has CDR1 LNHDA and CDR2 SQIVND (reference sequence). The V end lost 7 bases, the J end lost 3 bases, and 16 bases lay between the germline ends. This CDR3 comprises 15 residues. For the CDR3, the DNA is TGTGCCAGTACCCTCGGGTGGGGAAACAATCAGCCCCAGCATTTT. Amino acid sequence: CASTLGWGNNQPQHF. Complete variable domain (other parts from reference TRBV19 and TRBJ1-5): DGGITQSPKYLFRKEGQNVTLSCEQNLNHDAMYWYRQDPGQGLRLIYYSQIVNDFQKGDIAEGYSVSREKKESFPLTVTSAQKNPTAFYLCASTLGWGNNQPQHFGDGTRLSIL.

This chain joins TRBV6-1 and TRBJ2-7, with D perhaps being TRBD1 or TRBD2 (5 bases each). The CDR3 loop spans 15 amino acids. From germline, CDR1 is MNHNS and CDR2 SASEGT. Trimming pared 2 bases from V and 3 bases from J, leaving 14 bases between. The CDR3 spells CASSERGGIDYEQYV. CDR3 sequence (DNA): TGTGCCAGCAGTGAACGGGGCGGTATAGACTACGAGCAGTACGTC.

The V call is TRBV2, the J call TRBJ1-1; possible D gene TRBD1, 5 bases. Germline V gives CDR1 SNHLY, CDR2 FYNNEI. The V and J ends lost 4 bases and 8 bases respectively, with 14 bases between them. The CDR3 is made up of 13 amino acids. In DNA, the CDR3 is TGTGCCAGCAGTGCGGGAGGGACTGTAGAAGCTTTCTTT. This encodes CASSAGGTVEAFF.

V gene TRBV19 combines with J gene TRBJ1-3, with D unclear. The CDR3 consists of 14 residues. Deletions cut 0 bases from V and 0 bases from J, with 3 bases between. CDR1 and CDR2 (germline): LNHDA, SQIVND (reference sequence). The CDR3 DNA is TGTGCCAGTAGTATAGAGAGCTCTGGAAACACCATATATTTT. This codes for CASSIESSGNTIYF.

The V gene is TRBV3-1 (or the pseudogene TRBV3-2), the J gene TRBJ2-5, with a tentative D call TRBD2 (5 bases). Germline CDR1 is LGHDT and CDR2 is YNNKEL (reference sequence). V dropped 0 bases and J dropped 2 bases, with 19 bases sitting between them. This CDR3 has 18 residues. The CDR3: CASSQEWFGPGSQETQYF. The CDR3 DNA sequence: TGTGCCAGCAGCCAAGAATGGTTTGGGCCGGGGTCTCAAGAGACCCAGTACTTC.

CDR3 DNA: TGTGCCAGCAGCCCAGACGGGGGCCCCAGCTCCTACGAGCAGTACTTC. Encoded protein: CASSPDGGPSSYEQYF. The chain recombines TRBV7-9 with TRBJ2-7, with D perhaps TRBD1 or TRBD2 (6 bases each). Germline V CDR1 and CDR2: SEHNR, FQNEAQ (reference sequence). CDR3 length equals 16 residues. Trimming pared 5 bases from V and 0 bases from J, leaving 17 bases between.

The chain employs TRBV7-6 and TRBJ2-1; perhaps TRBD1 as D (7 bases). Trimming stripped 2 bases from V and 0 bases from J, with 14 bases between. This CDR3 is 17 amino acids long. Germline values: CDR1 SGHVS, CDR2 FNYEAQ. CDR3 DNA: TGTGCCAGCAGCTTATGGACAGGAGGGAGCTCCTACAATGAGCAGTTCTTC. Protein: CASSLWTGGSSYNEQFF.